This T cell receptor (beta chain) was retrieved from a study of blood T cell repertoires in COVID-19. Study details: PBMCs, B-cell-depleted T cells, or T cells provided the cDNA or gDNA that made up the material.

TCRdb's copy holds only in-frame clones and misses some; the assay was immunoSEQ multiplex PCR. The sample holds roughly 16,000 clones, about three quarters seen once. Germline V lookup: CDR1 LNHDA, CDR2 SQIVND (reference sequence). The CDR3 contains 14 residues. The V gene end was trimmed by 10 bases and the J gene end by 7 bases; junction bases not matched to a gene: 8. The source material was peripheral blood. The genes are TRBV19 and TRBJ2-1, with TRBD1 identical over 12 bases. This sequence was found in a man in his 60s with acute or convalescent COVID-19. The DNA for the CDR3 is TGTGCCACCACCGCGGGACAGGGGGCGAATGAGCAGTTCTTC. Protein product: CATTAGQGANEQFF.